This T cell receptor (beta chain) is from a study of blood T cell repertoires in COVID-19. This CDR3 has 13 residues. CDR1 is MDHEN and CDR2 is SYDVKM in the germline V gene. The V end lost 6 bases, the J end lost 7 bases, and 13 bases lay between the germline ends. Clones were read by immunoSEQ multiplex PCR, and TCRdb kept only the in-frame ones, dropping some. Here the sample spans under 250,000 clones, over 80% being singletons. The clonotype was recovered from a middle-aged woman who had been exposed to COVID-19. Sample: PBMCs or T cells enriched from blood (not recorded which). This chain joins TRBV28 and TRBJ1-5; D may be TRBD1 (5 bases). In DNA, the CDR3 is TGTGCCAGCAGCGTAAGGGGCAGGCAGCCCCAGCATTTT. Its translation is CASSVRGRQPQHF.